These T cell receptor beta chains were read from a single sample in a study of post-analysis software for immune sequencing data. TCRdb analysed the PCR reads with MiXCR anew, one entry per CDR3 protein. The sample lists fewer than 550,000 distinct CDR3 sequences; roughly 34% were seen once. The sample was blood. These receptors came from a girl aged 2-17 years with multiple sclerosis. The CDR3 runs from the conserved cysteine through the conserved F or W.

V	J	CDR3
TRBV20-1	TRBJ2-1	CSARDGGIAGGREQFF
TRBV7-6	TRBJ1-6	CASSLWTANSPLHF
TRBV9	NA	CASSPRVGGYEQYF
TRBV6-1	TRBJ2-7	CASSRDRVSYEQYF
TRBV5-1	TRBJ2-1	CASSTGFGLSSYNEQFF
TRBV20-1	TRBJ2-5	CSARAPIPPSGVWGEQYF
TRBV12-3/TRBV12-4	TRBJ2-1	CASSLAGGAIEQFF
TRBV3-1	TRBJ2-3	CASQASGEADTQYF
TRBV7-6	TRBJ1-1	CASSRWTGGGGNTEAFF
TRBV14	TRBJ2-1	CASSLTSEPGDEQFF
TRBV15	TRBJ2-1	CATSRDSVGYNEQFF
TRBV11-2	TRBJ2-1	CASSPSGGAFNEQFF
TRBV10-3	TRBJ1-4	CAISEEGRDFEKLFF
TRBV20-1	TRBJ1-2	CSAGDVFLLGYGYTF
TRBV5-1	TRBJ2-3	CASSPEGGSDTQYF
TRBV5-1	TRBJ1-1	CASSLTWKEDTEAFF
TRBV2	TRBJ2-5	CASSEDGGRETQYF
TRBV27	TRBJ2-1	CASKWSSYNEQFF
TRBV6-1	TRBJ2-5	CASSELGGAETQYF
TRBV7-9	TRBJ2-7	CASSLADREYEQYF
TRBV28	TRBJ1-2	CASKPIGLSYGYTF
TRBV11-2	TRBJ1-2	CASSGGGPCTF
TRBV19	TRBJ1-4	CASSAKQGLNEKLFF
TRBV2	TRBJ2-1	CASSDPSSDRALWGDEQFF
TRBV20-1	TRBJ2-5	CSASIAGKTQYF
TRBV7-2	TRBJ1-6	CASSLSGAPNNSPLHF
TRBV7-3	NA	CASSFVAGDEQYF
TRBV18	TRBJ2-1	CASSQGQGVDEQFF
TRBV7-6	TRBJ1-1	CTSSPMGGPTEAFF
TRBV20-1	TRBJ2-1	CSASRLGSYNEQFF
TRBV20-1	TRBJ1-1	CSAPQGGGLDTEAFF
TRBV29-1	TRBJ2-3	CSVEQVSDTQYF
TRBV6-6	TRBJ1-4	CASSYGRTTNEKLFF
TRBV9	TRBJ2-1	CASSSSMSGGRGYEQFF
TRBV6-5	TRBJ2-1	CATTVGSYNEQFF
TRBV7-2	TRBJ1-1	CASSLAGQGMEAFF
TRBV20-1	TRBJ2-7	CSARRAGISYEQYF
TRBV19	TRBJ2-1	CASSRTEDEQFF
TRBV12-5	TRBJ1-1	CASGLNRYTEAFF
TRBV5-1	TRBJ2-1	CASSWAVSGCNEQFF